This is a list of T cell receptor beta chains from one sample in a study of T cells after yellow fever vaccination. TCRdb passed the 5' RACE reads through MiXCR, listing each CDR3 protein once. This table has about 630,000 distinct CDR3 sequences, about 12% appearing once. This specimen consisted of PBMCs, obtained on the day of the yellow fever booster vaccination. These receptors all stem from a young man who received the YFV17D yellow fever vaccine. Each CDR3 is given with its conserved first and last residue.

CDR3	V	J
CASSLASLETQYF	TRBV5-4	TRBJ2-5
CAGADSGDEQYF	TRBV7-8	TRBJ2-7
CASSQITGKYTDTQYF	TRBV4-3	TRBJ2-3
CASSLAGQGLHF	TRBV7-2	TRBJ1-6
CASSLVITGELFF	TRBV5-1	TRBJ2-2
CASWTSGRNEQFF	TRBV6-2/TRBV6-3	TRBJ2-1
CASSYLTGRTDTQYF	TRBV27	TRBJ2-3
CASRKGYTSGTYEQYF	TRBV7-2	TRBJ2-7
CASSPPLGQGAGEQYF	TRBV18	TRBJ2-7
CASSLVPIGPTEAFF	TRBV5-1	TRBJ1-1
CASSSMPRGEQFF	TRBV5-4	TRBJ2-1
CATSTGRKAYEQYF	TRBV2	TRBJ2-7
CASRYFSGSQDEQFF	TRBV3-1	TRBJ2-1
CASSHFPSGSAVTGELFF	TRBV11-1	TRBJ2-2
CSGNHGYNEQFF	TRBV20-1	TRBJ2-1
CASSLGLAGDEQFF	TRBV7-9	TRBJ2-1
CASSEGTSLISYEQYF	TRBV2	TRBJ2-7
CSARTGEETQYF	TRBV29-1	TRBJ2-5
CASSLEGLTDTQYF	TRBV5-5	TRBJ2-3
CSRVADWGTQYF	TRBV20-1	TRBJ2-5
CASSLEGTVNTEAFF	TRBV5-1	TRBJ1-1
CAWSFGTSVYNEQFF	TRBV30	TRBJ2-1
CASSLVFLVAAPGQENEQYF	TRBV7-8	TRBJ2-7
CASSAGQNTDTQYF	TRBV5-5	TRBJ2-3
CASSQGLRMFF	TRBV6-2/TRBV6-3	TRBJ2-2
CAWSVSGGYEQYF	TRBV30	TRBJ2-7
CSATESGDLYEQYF	TRBV20-1	TRBJ2-7
CASSQDRGRSEAFF	TRBV16	TRBJ1-1
CASSQVDRQETQYF	TRBV4-2	TRBJ2-5
CASRSTPAQETQYF	TRBV5-1	TRBJ2-5
CASSYFGGEAFF	TRBV6-5	TRBJ1-1
CASSPRTSGPGLAKNIQYF	TRBV7-6	TRBJ2-4
CASSLRGYYEQFF	TRBV12-3/TRBV12-4	TRBJ2-1
CASRRLNTGELFF	TRBV2	TRBJ2-2
CASSSGQRGPYEQYF	TRBV18	TRBJ2-7
CASSKDSRENYEQYF	TRBV7-2	TRBJ2-7
CASSWGHRSYEQYF	TRBV6-5	TRBJ2-7
CASSLETGMNTEAFF	TRBV7-9	TRBJ1-1
CAQILIGLWRLHEQFF	TRBV23-1	TRBJ2-1
CASSPGTSGSFGETQYF	TRBV7-3	TRBJ2-5
CASSEQGIQETQYF	TRBV5-1	TRBJ2-5